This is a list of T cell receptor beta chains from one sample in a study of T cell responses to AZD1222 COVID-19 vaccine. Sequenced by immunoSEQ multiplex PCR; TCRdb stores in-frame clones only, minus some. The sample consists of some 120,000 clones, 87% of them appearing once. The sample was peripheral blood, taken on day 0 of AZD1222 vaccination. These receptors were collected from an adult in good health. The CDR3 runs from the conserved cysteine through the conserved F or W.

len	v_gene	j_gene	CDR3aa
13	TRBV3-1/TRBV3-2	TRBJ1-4	CASSLGSYEKLFF
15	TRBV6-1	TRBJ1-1	CASSDNPDSNTEAFF
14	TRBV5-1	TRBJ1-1	CASSSGTMNTEAFF
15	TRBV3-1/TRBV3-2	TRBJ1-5	CASSPAGNSNQPQHF
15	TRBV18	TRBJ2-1	CASSPRRIAGHEQFF
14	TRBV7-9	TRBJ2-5	CASAPSIGLETQYF
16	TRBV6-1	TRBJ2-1	CASSERMSGGLSEQFF
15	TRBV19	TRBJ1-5	CASSIATGINQPQHF
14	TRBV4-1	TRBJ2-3	CASSQVVGISTQYF
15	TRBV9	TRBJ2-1	CASSPHNEFYNEQFF
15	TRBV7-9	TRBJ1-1	CASSLAISGSTEAFF
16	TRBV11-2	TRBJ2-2	CASRHSGLAGTGELFF